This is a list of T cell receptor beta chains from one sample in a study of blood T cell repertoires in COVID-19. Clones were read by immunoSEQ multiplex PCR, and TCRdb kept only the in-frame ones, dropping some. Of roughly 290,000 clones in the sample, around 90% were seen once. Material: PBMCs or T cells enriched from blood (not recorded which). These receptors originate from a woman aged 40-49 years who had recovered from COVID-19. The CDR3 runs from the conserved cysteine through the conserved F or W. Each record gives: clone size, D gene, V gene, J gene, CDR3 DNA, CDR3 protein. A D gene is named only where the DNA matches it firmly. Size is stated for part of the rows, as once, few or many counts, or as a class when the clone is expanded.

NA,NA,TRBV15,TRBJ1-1,TGTGCCACCAGCAGAGACCACAGGGAGAACACTGAAGCTTTCTTT,CATSRDHRENTEAFF
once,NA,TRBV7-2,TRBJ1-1,TGTGCCAGCAGCTTCGATTCCAGAGGGAACACTGAAGCTTTCTTT,CASSFDSRGNTEAFF
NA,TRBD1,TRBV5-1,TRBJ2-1,TGCGCCAGCAGCACCGCCCCCGGGACAGGGTATGTTGAGCAGTTCTTC,CASSTAPGTGYVEQFF
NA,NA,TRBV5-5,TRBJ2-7,TGTGCCAGCAGCTGGCAAAACAGGGAGCAGTACTTC,CASSWQNREQYF
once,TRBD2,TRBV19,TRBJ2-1,TGTGCCAGTAGTATAGCTCGCCTAGCGGGTTACAATGAGCAGTTCTTC,CASSIARLAGYNEQFF
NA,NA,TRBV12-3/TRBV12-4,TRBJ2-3,TGTGCCAGCAGTATAAGCACAGATACGCAGTATTTT,CASSISTDTQYF
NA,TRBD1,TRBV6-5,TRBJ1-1,TGTGCCAGCAGTTACTCGACAGGGTGGGAAACTGAAGCTTTCTTT,CASSYSTGWETEAFF
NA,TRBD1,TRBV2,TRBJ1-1,TGTGCCAGCAGTCGACAGGGAGGGAACACTGAAGCTTTCTTT,CASSRQGGNTEAFF
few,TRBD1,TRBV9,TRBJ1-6,TGTGCCAGCAGCGCCGGACAGGGCATAGCCTCCTATAATTCACCCCTCCACTTT,CASSAGQGIASYNSPLHF
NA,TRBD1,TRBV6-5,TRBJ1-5,TGTGCCAGCAGCACAGGGGGTGGACAGCCCCAGCATTTT,CASSTGGGQPQHF
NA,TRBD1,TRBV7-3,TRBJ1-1,TGTGCCAGCAGCCGGACAGGGGGAGAATCTGAAGCTTTCTTT,CASSRTGGESEAFF
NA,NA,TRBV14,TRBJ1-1,TGTGCCAGCAGCCAGTACGGTATGAACACTGAAGCTTTCTTT,CASSQYGMNTEAFF
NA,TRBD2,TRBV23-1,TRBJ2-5,TGCGCCAGCAGTCAATCGAATAGCGGGAGGTACCAGGAGACCCAGTACTTC,CASSQSNSGRYQETQYF
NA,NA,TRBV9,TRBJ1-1,TGTGCCAGCAGCGTAGGAGCGGTCGAAGGCACTGAAGCTTTCTTT,CASSVGAVEGTEAFF
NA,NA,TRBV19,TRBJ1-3,TGTGCCAGTAGTACCGGGGGGGCCGGGACCATATATTTT,CASSTGGAGTIYF
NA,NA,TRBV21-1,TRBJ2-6,TGTGCCAGCAGCAAAGGAACCTTCACAGGGTTCTCTGGGGCCAACGTCCTGACTTTC,CASSKGTFTGFSGANVLTF
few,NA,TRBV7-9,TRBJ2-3,TGTGCCAGCAGCTTAAGTCTAGGCGGAGATACGCAGTATTTT,CASSLSLGGDTQYF
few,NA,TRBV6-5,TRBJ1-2,TGTGCCAGCAGTACCACAGGGATGGATGGCTACACCTTC,CASSTTGMDGYTF
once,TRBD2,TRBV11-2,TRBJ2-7,TGTGCCAGCAGCTCGCAGGGCGGGGGCGAGCAGTACTTC,CASSSQGGGEQYF
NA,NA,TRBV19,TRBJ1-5,TGTGCCAGTAAGTTTCAGGCGAATCAGCCCCAGCATTTT,CASKFQANQPQHF
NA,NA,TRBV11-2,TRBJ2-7,TGTGCCAGCAGCTTAGACGGGGGTCCTAACGAGCAGTACTTC,CASSLDGGPNEQYF
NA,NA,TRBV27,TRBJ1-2,TGTGCCAGCGGAAAAAGACAGAGCTATGGCTACACCTTC,CASGKRQSYGYTF
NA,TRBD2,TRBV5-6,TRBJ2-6,TGTGCCAGCAGCCGGACTAGCGGATTCTACTCTGGGGCCAACGTCCTGACTTTC,CASSRTSGFYSGANVLTF
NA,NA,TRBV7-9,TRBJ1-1,TGTGCCAGCAGCTTAACCGGGAACACTGAAGCTTTCTTT,CASSLTGNTEAFF